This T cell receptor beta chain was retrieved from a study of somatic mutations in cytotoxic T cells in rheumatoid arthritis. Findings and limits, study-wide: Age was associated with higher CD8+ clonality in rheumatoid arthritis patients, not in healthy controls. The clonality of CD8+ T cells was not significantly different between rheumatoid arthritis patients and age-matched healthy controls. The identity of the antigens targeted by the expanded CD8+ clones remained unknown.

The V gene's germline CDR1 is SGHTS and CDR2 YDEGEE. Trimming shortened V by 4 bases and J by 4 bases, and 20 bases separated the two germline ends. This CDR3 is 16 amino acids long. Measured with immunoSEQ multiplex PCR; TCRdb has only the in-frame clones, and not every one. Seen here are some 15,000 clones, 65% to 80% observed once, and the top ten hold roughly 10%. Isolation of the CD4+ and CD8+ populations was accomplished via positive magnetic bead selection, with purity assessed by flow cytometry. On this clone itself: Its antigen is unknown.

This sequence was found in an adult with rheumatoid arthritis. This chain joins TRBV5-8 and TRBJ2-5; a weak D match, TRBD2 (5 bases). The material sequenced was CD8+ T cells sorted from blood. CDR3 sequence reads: CASSPLTPAVRETQYF. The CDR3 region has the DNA TGTGCCAGCAGCCCCTTAACTCCAGCGGTGAGAGAGACCCAGTACTTC. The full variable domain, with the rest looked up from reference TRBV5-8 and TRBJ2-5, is EAGVTQSPTHLIKTRGQQATLRCSPISGHTSVYWYQQALGLGLQFLLWYDEGEERNRGNFPPRFSGRQFPNYSSELNVNALELEDSALYLCASSPLTPAVRETQYFGPGTRLLVL.